The 27 T cell receptor beta chains below all came from one sample that was sequenced in a study of blood T cell repertoires in COVID-19. Using immunoSEQ multiplex PCR, the repertoire was profiled, and TCRdb retains in-frame clones only, with some absent. The sample lists about 65,000 clones; approximately 78% were seen once. The sequenced sample was peripheral blood. The receptors derive from a man of 80 years or more with acute or convalescent COVID-19.

The chain carries TRBV5-1 and TRBJ2-7, with D uncertain. The V end lost 0 bases, the J end lost 0 bases, and 10 bases lay between the germline ends. Germline CDR1 reads SGHRS; CDR2 reads YFSETQ. This CDR3 comprises 15 residues. The CDR3 loop reads CASSLAVAGSYEQYF. The CDR3 region has the DNA TGCGCCAGCAGCTTGGCCGTGGCAGGCTCCTACGAGCAGTACTTC.

The V call is TRBV5-1, the J call TRBJ2-3; 10 nucleotides match TRBD1. The CDR3 has 18 residues. V shed 5 bases, J shed 5 bases, and the junction held 17 bases outside the gene matches. The germline gives CDR1 SGHRS, CDR2 YFSETQ. CDR3 protein: CASRFLTPGQGGLDTQYF. CDR3 in DNA: TGCGCCAGCAGATTCCTGACTCCAGGACAGGGGGGCTTAGATACGCAGTATTTT.

This chain connects TRBV18 to TRBJ1-5, with D possibly being TRBD1 (5 bases). The germline CDR1 and CDR2 sequences are KGHSH and LQKENI. V gave up 4 bases and J gave up 6 bases, with 19 bases separating them. This CDR3 is 16 amino acids long. This CDR3 is CASSLTRAPTGQPQHF. The DNA for the CDR3 is TGTGCCAGCTCACTTACCCGGGCCCCCACAGGTCAGCCCCAGCATTTT. Looking up the rest from reference TRBV18 and TRBJ1-5 gives the full variable domain: NAGVMQNPRHLVRRRGQEARLRCSPMKGHSHVYWYRQLPEEGLKFMVYLQKENIIDESGMPKERFSAEFPKEGPSILRIQQVVRGDSAAYFCASSLTRAPTGQPQHFGDGTRLSIL.

The CDR3 DNA sequence: TGTGCCAGCTCACCGTCAGGACAAGAGACCCAGTACTTC. It specifies CASSPSGQETQYF. The chain couples TRBV18 to TRBJ2-5; D is uncertain. There are 13 residues in the CDR3. CDR1 is KGHSH and CDR2 is LQKENI in the germline V gene. Trimming removed 3 bases at V and 2 bases at J, with 7 bases between. The variable domain in full, completed from reference TRBV18 and TRBJ2-5, reads NAGVMQNPRHLVRRRGQEARLRCSPMKGHSHVYWYRQLPEEGLKFMVYLQKENIIDESGMPKERFSAEFPKEGPSILRIQQVVRGDSAAYFCASSPSGQETQYFGPGTRLLVL.

The count of this clone is one. The chain recombines TRBV2 with TRBJ1-2; D gene ambiguous. Trimming cost V 1 base and J 4 bases, with 7 bases left between them. The length of the CDR3 is 13 residues. Germline CDR1 is SNHLY and CDR2 is FYNNEI. CDR3 region: CASSEVVGYGYTF. DNA of the CDR3: TGTGCCAGCAGTGAAGTAGTCGGCTATGGCTACACCTTC.

Regarding this clone: This CDR3 is also generated by other DNA sequences in the sample. The rearrangement uses TRBV20-1 and TRBJ2-7, with TRBD2 matching over 7 bases. The CDR3 runs to 13 residues. Germline-derived CDR1 and CDR2 are DFQATT and SNEGSKA (reference sequence). After removal of 3 bases from V and 4 bases from J, the junction contained 6 bases not matched to a gene. The CDR3 spells CSASGRGRYEQYF. DNA of the CDR3: TGCAGTGCTAGTGGGCGGGGGAGGTACGAGCAGTACTTC.

The V call is TRBV2, the J call TRBJ1-5; no clear D gene. V dropped 6 bases and J dropped 0 bases, with 12 bases sitting between them. Germline V gene lookup returns CDR1 SNHLY and CDR2 FYNNEI. The CDR3 runs 15 residues. The CDR3 reads CASRVGAGSNQPQHF. The CDR3 DNA reads as TGTGCCAGCAGGGTCGGAGCGGGTAGCAATCAGCCCCAGCATTTT.

The CDR3, as DNA: TGTGCCAGTAGTATGACAGTTTCCAATTCACCCCTCCACTTT. Its protein is CASSMTVSNSPLHF. The chain has TRBV19 and TRBJ1-6; D perhaps matches TRBD1 (5 bases). Germline CDR1 and CDR2: LNHDA and SQIVND (reference sequence). Trimming stripped 3 bases from V and 7 bases from J, with 10 bases between. The CDR3 is 14 amino acids.

The rearrangement uses TRBV6-2 or TRBV6-3 and TRBJ2-7, with TRBD1 identical over 7 bases. Germline V gives CDR1 MNHEY, CDR2 SVGEGT. Trimming at V came to 5 bases and at J to 2 bases, leaving 6 bases not matched to a gene. The CDR3 has 14 residues. Written as DNA, the CDR3 is TGTGCCAGCAGTGCCCCGGGACAGACCTACGAGCAGTACTTC. Amino acids: CASSAPGQTYEQYF.

The rearrangement uses TRBV4-1 and TRBJ1-2; D is ambiguous. The CDR3 loop spans 14 amino acids. Trimming shortened V by 1 base and J by 7 bases, and 13 bases separated the two germline ends. Germline V CDR1 and CDR2: MGHRA, YSYEKL. Here the CDR3 DNA reads TGCGCCAGCAGCCAAGTGGAGGGTGACGGTGGCTACACCTTC. This sequence encodes CASSQVEGDGGYTF.

Only one count was recorded for this clone. The chain has TRBV9 and TRBJ1-6, with TRBD1 as a possible D gene (5 bases). The V and J ends lost 3 bases and 7 bases respectively, with 20 bases between them. The CDR3 is 17 amino acids. Germline loops: CDR1 SGDLS, CDR2 YYNGEE. The DNA for the CDR3 is TGTGCCAGCAGCGCAGCCACTTCGGCCAGGGTCAATTCACCCCTCCACTTT. As protein: CASSAATSARVNSPLHF. The full variable domain, with the rest looked up from reference TRBV9 and TRBJ1-6, is DSGVTQTPKHLITATGQRVTLRCSPRSGDLSVYWYQQSLDQGLQFLIQYYNGEERAKGNILERFSAQQFPDLHSELNLSSLELGDSALYFCASSAATSARVNSPLHFGNGTRLTVT.

This clone has only a few counts. This chain connects TRBV15 to TRBJ1-5, with D maybe TRBD1 (6 bases). Trimming left V 7 bases short and J 3 bases short, with 13 bases between. The germline V gene has CDR1 LNHNV and CDR2 YYDKDF (reference sequence). The CDR3 runs to 14 residues. CDR3: CATNIGQINQPQHF. CDR3 nucleotide sequence: TGTGCCACCAACATCGGACAGATCAATCAGCCCCAGCATTTT. Combining the CDR3 with reference TRBV15 and TRBJ1-5 gives the whole variable domain DAMVIQNPRYQVTQFGKPVTLSCSQTLNHNVMYWYQQKSSQAPKLLFHYYDKDFNNEADTPDNFQSRRPNTSFCFLDIRSPGLGDTAMYLCATNIGQINQPQHFGDGTRLSIL.

The chain recombines TRBV5-1 with TRBJ1-1; possibly TRBD1 for D (6 bases). The length of the CDR3 is 14 residues. Per the germline V gene, CDR1 is SGHRS and CDR2 is YFSETQ. V gave up 1 base and J gave up 0 bases, with 7 bases separating them. In nucleotides, the CDR3 is TGCGCCAGCAGCTTGAGGGGGATGAACACTGAAGCTTTCTTT. Translated: CASSLRGMNTEAFF.

The gene calls are TRBV19 and TRBJ1-6; no reliable D call. V lost 7 bases and J 7 bases, leaving 20 bases between the germline ends. This CDR3 has 16 residues. Germline CDR1 reads LNHDA; CDR2 reads SQIVND (reference sequence). For the CDR3, the DNA is TGTGCCAGTAATAAAGGAGGCAGCCTCCGGAATTCACCCCTCCACTTT. Translation gives CASNKGGSLRNSPLHF. The full variable domain, rest sourced from reference TRBV19 and TRBJ1-6, is DGGITQSPKYLFRKEGQNVTLSCEQNLNHDAMYWYRQDPGQGLRLIYYSQIVNDFQKGDIAEGYSVSREKKESFPLTVTSAQKNPTAFYLCASNKGGSLRNSPLHFGNGTRLTVT.

The chain has TRBV11-2 and TRBJ1-1, with 7 bases identical to TRBD1. V was clipped by 6 bases and J by 4 bases; unmatched bases: 11. This CDR3 contains 15 residues. The V gene's germline CDR1 is SGHAT and CDR2 FQNNGV. CDR3 loop: CASSLIQGRSTEAFF. CDR3 in DNA: TGTGCCAGCAGTTTAATACAGGGGCGGTCCACTGAAGCTTTCTTT.

This clone is labeled as medium-sized. The CDR3 nucleotides read TGTGCCAGTCAGGATGACATGGGAGATGGCTACACCTTC. This translates into CASQDDMGDGYTF. The V and J genes are TRBV6-5 and TRBJ1-2, with D hard to call. The CDR3 spans 13 residues. Germline assignment: CDR1 MNHEY and CDR2 SVGAGI. V lost 9 bases to trimming and J lost 6 bases, with 17 bases between them.

The chain employs TRBV10-2 and TRBJ2-3, with D maybe TRBD1 (6 bases). Per the germline V gene, CDR1 is WSHSY and CDR2 is SAAADI. The CDR3 consists of 15 residues. Trimming pared 3 bases from V and 3 bases from J, leaving 13 bases between. The CDR3 reads CASSDVGAGTDTQYF. The CDR3, as DNA: TGCGCCAGCAGTGATGTGGGGGCCGGAACAGATACGCAGTATTTT.

The V gene is TRBV3-1 (or the pseudogene TRBV3-2), the J gene TRBJ1-1; D perhaps matches TRBD1 (6 bases). CDR3 length: 14 residues. V was cut by 5 bases and J by 4 bases, with 14 bases left in between. The germline V gene encodes CDR1 LGHDT and CDR2 YNNKEL (reference sequence). The DNA for the CDR3 is TGTGCCAGCAGCTGGGACACGAAAGGCACTGAAGCTTTCTTT. Its protein is CASSWDTKGTEAFF.

The chain has TRBV7-9 and TRBJ1-2; 7 bases map to TRBD1. In germline, CDR1 is SEHNR, CDR2 FQNEAQ (reference sequence). The CDR3 extends over 13 amino acids. V dropped 5 bases and J dropped 6; count of bases not matched to a gene: 6. This CDR3 reads CASSDRQGDGYTF. Written as DNA, the CDR3 is TGTGCCAGCAGCGATCGACAGGGAGATGGCTACACCTTC.

The J gene is TRBJ1-6, the V gene TRBV5-6; D uncertain. V was trimmed by 0 bases and J by 4 bases, leaving 14 bases between them. The CDR3 is made up of 17 amino acids. CDR1 and CDR2 from the germline V gene are SGHDT and YYEEEE. CDR3 sequence: CASSLEAVARYNSPLHF. CDR3 in DNA: TGTGCCAGCAGCTTGGAGGCAGTCGCGAGGTATAATTCACCCCTCCACTTT.

The chain uses TRBV15 and TRBJ2-4, with 9 bases identical to TRBD1. The CDR3 has 20 amino acids. Unmatched junction bases numbered 19, after V lost 5 bases and J lost 2 bases. CDR1 LNHNV and CDR2 YYDKDF come from the germline V gene (reference sequence). The CDR3 DNA is TGTGCCACCAGCGCCATCTCCGGGACAGGGAGATCCCAGTCCAAAAACATTCAGTACTTC. This encodes CATSAISGTGRSQSKNIQYF.

This chain uses TRBV18 with TRBJ1-2, with a possible D match to TRBD1 (5 bases). Trimming took 3 bases from V and 8 from J, leaving 13 bases between them. Germline V gives CDR1 KGHSH, CDR2 LQKENI. The CDR3 runs 13 residues. CDR3 in DNA: TGTGCCAGCTCACCCGCGACAGCTGACGGCTACACCTTC. It encodes CASSPATADGYTF.

The chain has TRBV5-1 and TRBJ2-5; D uncertain. The V gene's germline CDR1 is SGHRS and CDR2 YFSETQ. CDR3 length: 12 residues. The V and J ends lost 9 bases and 4 bases respectively, with 13 bases between them. The CDR3 DNA sequence: TGCGCCACCTACTCCCCGGGAGAGACCCAGTACTTC. Its protein product is CATYSPGETQYF. The full variable domain, with the rest looked up from reference TRBV5-1 and TRBJ2-5, is KAGVTQTPRYLIKTRGQQVTLSCSPISGHRSVSWYQQTPGQGLQFLFEYFSETQRNKGNFPGRFSGRQFSNSRSEMNVSTLELGDSALYLCATYSPGETQYFGPGTRLLVL.

CDR3 in DNA: TGTGCCAGCTCACTTACCGGGACAGGGGCGACTGAAGCTTTCTTT. Residues: CASSLTGTGATEAFF. The genes are TRBV18 and TRBJ1-1, with 10 bases that match TRBD1. The V segment lost 4 bases and the J segment 5 bases; nucleotides outside the gene matches: 7. This CDR3 has 15 residues. Germline V gene lookup returns CDR1 KGHSH and CDR2 LQKENI.

This clone was picked up one time. The chain links TRBV19 to TRBJ1-2; D possibly corresponds to TRBD1 (5 bases). CDR1 is LNHDA, CDR2 SQIVND, per germline (reference sequence). CDR3 length: 16 residues. Trimming took off 5 bases at V and 4 bases at J, with 20 bases between the two ends. The CDR3 DNA reads TGTGCCAGTAGTGACCGGAGAGGGGAGGTGGGCTATGGCTACACCTTC. This encodes CASSDRRGEVGYGYTF.

This clone was seen a few times. The chain combines TRBV18 with TRBJ2-7; TRBD1 matches 7 bases. CDR1 is KGHSH, CDR2 LQKENI, per germline. V lost 1 base to trimming and J lost 3 bases; unmatched junction nucleotides: 6. The length of the CDR3 is 15 residues. Here the CDR3 DNA reads TGTGCCAGCTCACCACGCACAGGGGCAATCTACGAGCAGTACTTC. It specifies CASSPRTGAIYEQYF.

V is TRBV12-3 or TRBV12-4 and J is TRBJ1-2; D possibly corresponds to TRBD1 (6 bases). V shed 4 bases and J shed 4 bases, with 10 bases lying between them. This CDR3 is 13 amino acids long. This chain's CDR3 is CASSSGVSYGYTF. The CDR3 DNA reads as TGTGCCAGCAGTTCAGGGGTAAGCTATGGCTACACCTTC.